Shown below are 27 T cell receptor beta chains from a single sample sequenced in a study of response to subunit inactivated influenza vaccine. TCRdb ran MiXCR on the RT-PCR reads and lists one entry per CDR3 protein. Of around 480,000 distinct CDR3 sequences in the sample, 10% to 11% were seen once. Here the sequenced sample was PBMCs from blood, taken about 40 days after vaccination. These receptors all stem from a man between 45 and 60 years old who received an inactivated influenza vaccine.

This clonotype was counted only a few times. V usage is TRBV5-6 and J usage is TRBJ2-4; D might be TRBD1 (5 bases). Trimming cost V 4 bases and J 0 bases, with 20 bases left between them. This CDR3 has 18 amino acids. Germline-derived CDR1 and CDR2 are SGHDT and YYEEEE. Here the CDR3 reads CASSPPAGQILAKNIQYF. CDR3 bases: TGTGCCAGCAGCCCTCCGGCCGGACAAATACTAGCCAAAAACATTCAGTACTTC.

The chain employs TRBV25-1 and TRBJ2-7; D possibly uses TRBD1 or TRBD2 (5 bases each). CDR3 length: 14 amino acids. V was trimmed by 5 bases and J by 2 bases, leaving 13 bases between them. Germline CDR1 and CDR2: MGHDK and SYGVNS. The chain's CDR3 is CASSFEGTPYEQYF. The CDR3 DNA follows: TGTGCCAGCAGTTTTGAGGGGACCCCCTACGAGCAGTACTTC.

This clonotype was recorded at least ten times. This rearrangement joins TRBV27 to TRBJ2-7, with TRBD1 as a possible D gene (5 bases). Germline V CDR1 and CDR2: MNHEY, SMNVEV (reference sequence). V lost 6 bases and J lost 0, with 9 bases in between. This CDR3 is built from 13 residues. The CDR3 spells CASRRGSSYEQYF. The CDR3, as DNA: TGTGCCAGCAGAAGGGGAAGCTCCTACGAGCAGTACTTC.

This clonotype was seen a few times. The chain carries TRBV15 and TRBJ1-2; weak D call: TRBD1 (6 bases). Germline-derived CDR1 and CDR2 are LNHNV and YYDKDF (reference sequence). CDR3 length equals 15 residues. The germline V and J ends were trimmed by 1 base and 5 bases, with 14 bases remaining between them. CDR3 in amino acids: CATSRGGGLSYGYTF. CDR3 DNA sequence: TGTGCCACCAGCAGAGGAGGGGGGCTAAGTTATGGCTACACCTTC.

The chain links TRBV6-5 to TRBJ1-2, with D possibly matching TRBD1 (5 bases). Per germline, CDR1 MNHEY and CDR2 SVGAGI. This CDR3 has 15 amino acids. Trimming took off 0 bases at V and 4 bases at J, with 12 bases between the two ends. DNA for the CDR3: TGTGCCAGCAGTTACTCCACGGGACGGTTCTATGGCTACACCTTC. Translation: CASSYSTGRFYGYTF.

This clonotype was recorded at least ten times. This CDR3 reads CARRRRGQGARREAYEQYF. CDR3 nucleotides: TGTGCCAGACGTCGCCGAGGACAGGGGGCGCGTAGAGAGGCCTACGAGCAGTACTTC. The chain carries TRBV6-2 or TRBV6-3 and TRBJ2-7, with 11 nucleotides matching TRBD1. This CDR3 has 19 amino acids. Unmatched junction bases numbered 21, after V lost 9 bases and J lost 2 bases. Germline V gene lookup returns CDR1 MNHEY and CDR2 SVGEGT.

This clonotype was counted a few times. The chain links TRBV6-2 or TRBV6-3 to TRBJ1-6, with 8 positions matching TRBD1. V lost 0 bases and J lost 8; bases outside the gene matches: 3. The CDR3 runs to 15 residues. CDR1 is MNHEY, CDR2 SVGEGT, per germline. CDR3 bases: TGTGCCAGCAGTTACTCCAGGGGGCCCTATTCACCCCTCCACTTT. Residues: CASSYSRGPYSPLHF.

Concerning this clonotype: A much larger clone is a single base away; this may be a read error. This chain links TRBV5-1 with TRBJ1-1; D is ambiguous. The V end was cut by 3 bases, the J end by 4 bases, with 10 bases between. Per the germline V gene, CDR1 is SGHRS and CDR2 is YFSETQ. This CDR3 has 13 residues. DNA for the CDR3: TGCGCCAGCAGCTCCCAGATTGGCACTGAAGCTTTCTTT. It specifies CASSSQIGTEAFF.

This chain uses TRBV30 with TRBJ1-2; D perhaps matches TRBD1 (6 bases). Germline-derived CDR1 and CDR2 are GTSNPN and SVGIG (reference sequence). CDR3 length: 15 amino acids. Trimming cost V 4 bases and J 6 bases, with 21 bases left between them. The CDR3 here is CAWIQPGHRTNGYTF. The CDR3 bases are TGTGCCTGGATCCAACCGGGACATCGGACGAATGGCTACACCTTC.

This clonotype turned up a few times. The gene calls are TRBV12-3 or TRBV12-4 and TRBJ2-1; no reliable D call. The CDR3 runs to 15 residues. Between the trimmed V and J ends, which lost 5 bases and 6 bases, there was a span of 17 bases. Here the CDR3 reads CASSPDPSAPNEQFF. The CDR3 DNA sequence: TGTGCCAGCAGTCCCGACCCATCAGCCCCCAATGAGCAGTTCTTC.

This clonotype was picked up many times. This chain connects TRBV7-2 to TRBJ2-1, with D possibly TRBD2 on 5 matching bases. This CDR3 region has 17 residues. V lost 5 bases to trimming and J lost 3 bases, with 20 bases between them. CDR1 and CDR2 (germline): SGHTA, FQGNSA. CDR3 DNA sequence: TGTGCCAGCAGCCCCTATCTAGCCCACATCTTCTACAATGAGCAGTTCTTC. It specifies CASSPYLAHIFYNEQFF.

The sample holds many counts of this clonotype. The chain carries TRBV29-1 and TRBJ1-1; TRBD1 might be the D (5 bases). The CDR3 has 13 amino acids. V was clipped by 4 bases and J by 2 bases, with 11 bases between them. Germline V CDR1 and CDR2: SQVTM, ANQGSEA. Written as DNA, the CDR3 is TGCAGCGTTGGTCCCAGGGACAACACTGAAGCTTTCTTT. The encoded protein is CSVGPRDNTEAFF.

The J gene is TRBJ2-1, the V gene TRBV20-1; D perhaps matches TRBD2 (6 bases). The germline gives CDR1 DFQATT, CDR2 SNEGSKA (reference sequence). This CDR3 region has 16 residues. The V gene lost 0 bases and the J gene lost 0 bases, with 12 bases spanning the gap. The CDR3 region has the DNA TGCAGTGCTAGAGATCTAGCGACCACCTCCTACAATGAGCAGTTCTTC. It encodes CSARDLATTSYNEQFF.

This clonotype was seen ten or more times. CDR3 nucleotides: TGTGCCAGCAGTTTCAGGAATGAGCAGTTCTTC. Translation: CASSFRNEQFF. The chain is built from TRBV12-3 or TRBV12-4 and TRBJ2-1; D is undetermined. V dropped 3 bases and J dropped 7 bases, with 4 bases sitting between them. This CDR3 is 11 amino acids long.

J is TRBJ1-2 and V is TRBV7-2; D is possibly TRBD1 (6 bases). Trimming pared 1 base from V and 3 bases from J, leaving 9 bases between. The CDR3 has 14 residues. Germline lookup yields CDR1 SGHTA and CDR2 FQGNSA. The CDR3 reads CASSLVGGDYGYTF. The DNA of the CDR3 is TGTGCCAGCAGCTTAGTGGGGGGCGACTATGGCTACACCTTC.

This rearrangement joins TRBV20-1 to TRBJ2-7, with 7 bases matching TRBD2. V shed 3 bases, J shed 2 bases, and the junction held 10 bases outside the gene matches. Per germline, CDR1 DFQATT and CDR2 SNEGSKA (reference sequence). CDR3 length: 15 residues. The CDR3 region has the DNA TGCAGTGCTAGGTTCGGCGCGGGAGTCACCTACGAGCAGTACTTC. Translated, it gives CSARFGAGVTYEQYF.

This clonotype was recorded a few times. Here the CDR3 DNA reads TGCAGCGTTGACCTAGGGACAGGGGGCGAGCAGTACTTC. It yields the protein CSVDLGTGGEQYF. J is TRBJ2-7 and V is TRBV29-1; 11 nucleotides match TRBD1. Germline V gene data show CDR1 as SQVTM and CDR2 as ANQGSEA. This CDR3 has 13 residues. The trim removed 3 bases at V and 6 bases at J, leaving 4 bases unmatched.

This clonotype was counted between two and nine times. The CDR3 nucleotides read TGTGCCAGCCTCCCTCATAACCAAGAGACCCAGTACTTC. This encodes CASLPHNQETQYF. V is TRBV6-2 or TRBV6-3 and J is TRBJ2-5; D is ambiguous. V lost 8 bases and J lost 0, with 10 bases in between. This CDR3 is built from 13 residues. CDR1 and CDR2 (germline): MNHEY, SVGEGT.

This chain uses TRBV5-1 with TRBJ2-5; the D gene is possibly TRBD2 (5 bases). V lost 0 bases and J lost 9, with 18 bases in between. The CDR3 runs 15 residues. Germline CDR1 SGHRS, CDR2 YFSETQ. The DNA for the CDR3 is TGCGCCAGCAGCTTGGGGCAGCGGCCCACAGTGGCCCAGTACTTC. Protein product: CASSLGQRPTVAQYF.

The CDR3 DNA reads TGTGCCAGCAGTTATGCAGGTGACACTGAAGCTTTCTTT. Residues: CASSYAGDTEAFF. V gene TRBV6-5 combines with J gene TRBJ1-1, with D unresolved. Germline-derived CDR1 and CDR2 are MNHEY and SVGAGI. This CDR3 spans 13 amino acids. The germline V and J ends were trimmed by 3 bases and 3 bases, with 8 bases remaining between them.

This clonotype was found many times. CDR3 protein: CASSWAGVNEQFF. The CDR3, as DNA: TGTGCCAGCAGCTGGGCAGGGGTAAATGAGCAGTTCTTC. V gene TRBV5-6 combines with J gene TRBJ2-1; D is perhaps TRBD1 (6 bases). Trimming removed 3 bases from V and 7 bases from J, with 11 bases in between. Germline CDR1 is SGHDT and CDR2 is YYEEEE. CDR3 size: 13 residues.

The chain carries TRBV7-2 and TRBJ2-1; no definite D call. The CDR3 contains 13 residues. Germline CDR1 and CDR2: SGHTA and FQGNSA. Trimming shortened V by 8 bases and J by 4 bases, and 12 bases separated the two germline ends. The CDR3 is CASAPRLYNEQFF. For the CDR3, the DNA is TGTGCCAGCGCCCCGCGACTGTACAATGAGCAGTTCTTC.

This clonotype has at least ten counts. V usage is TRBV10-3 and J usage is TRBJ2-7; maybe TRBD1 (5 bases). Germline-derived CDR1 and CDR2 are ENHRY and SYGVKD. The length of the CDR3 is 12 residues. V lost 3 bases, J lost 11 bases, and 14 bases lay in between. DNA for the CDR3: TGTGCCATCAGTGACCCGAACAGGCAGAAGTACTTC. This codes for CAISDPNRQKYF.

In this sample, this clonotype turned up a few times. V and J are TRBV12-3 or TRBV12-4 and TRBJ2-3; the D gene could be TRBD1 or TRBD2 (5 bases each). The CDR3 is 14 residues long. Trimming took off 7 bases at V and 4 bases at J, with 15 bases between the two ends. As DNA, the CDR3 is TGTGCCAGCACCCCACAGGAGGTGGCAGATACGCAGTATTTT. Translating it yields CASTPQEVADTQYF.

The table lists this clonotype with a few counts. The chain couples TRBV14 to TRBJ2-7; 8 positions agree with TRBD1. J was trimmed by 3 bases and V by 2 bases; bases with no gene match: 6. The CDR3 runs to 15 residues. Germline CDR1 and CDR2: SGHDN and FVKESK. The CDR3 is CASSQMAGGSYEQYF. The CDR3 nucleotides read TGTGCCAGCAGCCAAATGGCAGGGGGCAGCTACGAGCAGTACTTC.

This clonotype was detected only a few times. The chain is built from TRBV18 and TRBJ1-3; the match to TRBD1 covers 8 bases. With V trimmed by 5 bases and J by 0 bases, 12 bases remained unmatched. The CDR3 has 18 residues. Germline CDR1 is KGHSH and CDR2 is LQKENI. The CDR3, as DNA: TGTGCCAGCTCATTCCCGGGACAGGAGTTCCTCTCTGGAAACACCATATATTTT. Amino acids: CASSFPGQEFLSGNTIYF.

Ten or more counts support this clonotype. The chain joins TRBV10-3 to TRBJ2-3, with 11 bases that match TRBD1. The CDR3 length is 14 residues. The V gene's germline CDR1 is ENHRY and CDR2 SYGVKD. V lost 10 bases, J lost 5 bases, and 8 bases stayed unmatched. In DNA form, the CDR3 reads TGTGCCACCCGGGACAGGGGGACTGGAGATACGCAGTATTTT. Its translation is CATRDRGTGDTQYF.